One T cell receptor (beta chain) is described in this entry. Its antigen is still unknown. Within one base of it there is no much larger clone, and no base qualities were kept. Library construction relied on 5' RACE. Sequencing relied on an Illumina HiSeq 2500. A second PCR of 7 to 11 cycles was run with a J-beta primer mix and a sample-barcoded 5' primer. A template-switch 5' adaptor carrying 12 random nucleotides introduced a unique molecular identifier onto each TCR beta cDNA molecule. At least 2.5 million CDR3-containing paired-end reads were obtained from each sample. All of the RNA was converted into first-strand cDNA using the Mint cDNA synthesis kit, with a TRBC-specific oligonucleotide serving as the primer. After uracil-DNA glycosylase treatment, a first 18-cycle PCR used universal primers M1SS and BC2_uni_R on all cDNA. The published analysis was carried out like this. For normalization, 1 million high-quality reads were randomly selected from each sample, with every read carrying a distinct molecular identifier. Instead of being binned into consensus sequences, reads with shared molecular identifiers were discarded. MiTCR, with a Q25 quality threshold and the strictest error-elimination algorithm, was used for CDR3 identification, clonotype clustering and error correction. A nonparametric unseen species model using Euler transformation provided a lower-bound estimate of total TCR beta diversity. The public reads were reanalyzed by TCRdb: fastp trimming at Q25, MiXCR alignment, in-frame beta chains only. Each entry is one CDR3 protein sequence, shown with its most common DNA and genes. For this entry, the V and J calls and clone size follow TCRdb and not the study's own pipeline. This sample is represented by 850,000 or so distinct CDR3 sequences; about 30% of them were singletons. 17% of the sample goes to the ten largest clones.

The data belong to a study of blood T cells in healthy people across ages (dated by TCRdb to between 2014 and 2017). About the full investigation: In model experiments, roughly one uniquely barcoded TCR beta cDNA molecule per two T cells was captured by template switching. The study measured age-related changes in TCR beta repertoire diversity using deep sequencing normalized with unique cDNA molecular identifiers. The donors were split into four age groups: young (average about 16 years), middle-aged (over 35), aged (approximately 59) and long-lived (roughly 80). To avoid experimental bias, donors of different ages were randomly spread across the sequencing lanes. Using the same blood draw, the study looked at two additional independent replicas of 1 million unique cDNA reads for two donors, one aged 18 to 30 and the other aged 80 or older.

The 35 to 40 donors, aged about 6 to 95 years, were systemically healthy Caucasian individuals from Russia. Each donor gave about 9.7 milliliters of peripheral blood, drawn into EDTA-treated Vacutainer tubes. Ficoll-Paque density-gradient centrifugation was used to isolate PBMCs, with at least 6 million per sample. Total RNA, at least 6 micrograms per sample, was extracted from PBMCs with Trizol reagent. The percentages of naive CD45RAhigh/CD27high T cells were determined by flow cytometry on a PBMC aliquot from every donor. Beyond this particular receptor, the publication reports: The long-lived group showed more naive CD4+ T cells, fewer expanded clones and increased TCR diversity than the aged group, suggesting age selection. Donor CMV infection status was unknown, potentially confounding age-related changes in expanded clonotypes. Estimates of total diversity based on one million sequenced T cells were regarded as lower bounds and as underestimates. Observed TCR beta diversity correlated strongly with the percentage of naive T cells measured by flow cytometry. Bulk unsorted PBMC profiling prevented conclusive comparison of naive and antigen-experienced compartments. As age increased, observed TCR beta diversity per million T cells dropped in a roughly linear way, and a significant reduction was already evident by age 40.

The CDR3 starts with the cysteine, ends with the phenylalanine, and has 15 residues. The only DNA kept is the CDR3, 45 bases in frame from the first base. V lost 0 bases and J lost 4 bases; the stretch between them is 11 bases long. CDR1 and CDR2 (SGHRS, YFSETQ) derive from the germline V gene. The receptor's source is an elderly woman in good health. Sample: blood. The chain joins TRBV5-1 to TRBJ1-5; the D gene identity is not certain. The nucleotide sequence is given as TGCGCCAGCAGCTTGGACGGCCAGGATAATCAGCCCCAGCATTTT. Translated, this gives CASSLDGQDNQPQHF. This CDR3, with the reference TRBV5-1 and TRBJ1-5 proteins standing in past its ends, gives the full variable domain KAGVTQTPRYLIKTRGQQVTLSCSPISGHRSVSWYQQTPGQGLQFLFEYFSETQRNKGNFPGRFSGRQFSNSRSEMNVSTLELGDSALYLCASSLDGQDNQPQHFGDGTRLSIL.